This T cell receptor beta chain was recorded in a study of blood T cell repertoires in COVID-19. CDR3 length equals 14 residues. The germline V and J ends were trimmed by 3 bases and 4 bases, with 15 bases remaining between them. Looked up from germline, CDR1 is GTSNPN and CDR2 is SVGIG (reference sequence). Sequenced by immunoSEQ multiplex PCR; TCRdb stores in-frame clones only, minus some. The sample consists of 40,000 or so clones, about three quarters of them appearing once. Sequenced input: peripheral blood. This rearrangement joins TRBV30 to TRBJ1-1, with D perhaps TRBD1 (6 bases). The clonotype comes from a man aged 70-80 years with COVID-19, enrolled during active disease. CDR3 sequence reads: CAWSALGGGTEAFF. In DNA, the CDR3 is TGTGCCTGGAGCGCCCTAGGGGGGGGCACTGAAGCTTTCTTT.